The T cell receptor (beta chain) under discussion was sequenced for a study of molecular identifiers for immune sequencing clone quantification. Study-wide background: Five aliquots were made in replicates from the RNA of roughly 20,000 or 100,000 naive CD8 cells, and four were sequenced. Study observations and caveats: Highly expanded clone sizes could be underestimated through barcode sharing by identical TCR molecules. Effector cells kept over 98% of their molecules in clones above 20 RNA copies, while naive cells kept under 1% there.

Only one count was recorded for this clonotype. Its antigen is as yet unknown. CD8+CD4-CCR7+CD45RA+ sorting gave the naive CD8 T cells. TCRdb re-derived calls from the PCR reads in MiXCR, one entry per CDR3 protein. The table has about 640,000 distinct CDR3 sequences, 15% to 20% seen once; the top ten hold roughly 0.9%. Unmatched junction bases numbered 10, after V lost 3 bases and J lost 8 bases. The CDR3 loop spans 15 amino acids. The chain joins TRBV12-3 or TRBV12-4 to TRBJ1-2; 9 bases match TRBD1. The sequenced sample was naive CD8+ T cells from blood, with Jurkat cell RNA spiked in. Sample subset: FACS-sorted CD8+CD4-CCR7+CD45RA+ naive T cells. The sequence was collected from a human donor in good health. Some libraries in this study had Jurkat cell RNA spiked in. CDR3 amino acids: CASSFFSGTGTGYTF. The CDR3 DNA is TGTGCCAGCAGTTTTTTCTCCGGGACAGGGACCGGCTACACCTTC.